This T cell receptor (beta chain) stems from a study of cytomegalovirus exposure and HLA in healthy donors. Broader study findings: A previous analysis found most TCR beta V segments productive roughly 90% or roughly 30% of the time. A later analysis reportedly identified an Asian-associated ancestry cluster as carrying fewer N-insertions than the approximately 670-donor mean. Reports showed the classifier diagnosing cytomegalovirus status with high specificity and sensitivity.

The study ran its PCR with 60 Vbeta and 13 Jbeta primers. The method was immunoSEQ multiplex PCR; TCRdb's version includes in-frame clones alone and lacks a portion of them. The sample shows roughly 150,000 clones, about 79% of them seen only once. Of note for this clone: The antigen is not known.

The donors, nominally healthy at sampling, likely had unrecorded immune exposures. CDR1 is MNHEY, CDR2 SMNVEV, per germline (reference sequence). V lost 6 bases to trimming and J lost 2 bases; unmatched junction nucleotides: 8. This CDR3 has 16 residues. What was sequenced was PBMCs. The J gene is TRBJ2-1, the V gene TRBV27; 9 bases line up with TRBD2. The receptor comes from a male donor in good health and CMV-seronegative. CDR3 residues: CASSFGLALAYNEQFF. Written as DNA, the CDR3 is TGTGCCAGCAGCTTCGGACTAGCGCTCGCCTACAATGAGCAGTTCTTC.